One and the same sample provided the 2 T cell receptor beta chains below, sequenced in a study of Ad26.COV2.S vaccination and SARS-CoV-2 variants. Treatment described: some 20 received Ad26.COV2.S at low or high dose, single or two shots; 5 received placebo; per-sample allocation not given. The samples were gathered on day 63 after the first injection of vaccine or placebo. Assay used: immunoSEQ multiplex PCR; TCRdb lists only in-frame clones, some missing. This repertoire shows more than 350,000 clones, 90% found once; its top ten account for 9% to 15%. The source was peripheral blood, collected in a trial of Ad26.COV2.S vaccine versus placebo. The receptors were sampled from a person aged 18 to 65 who received the Ad26.COV2.S COVID-19 vaccine or a placebo.

This sequence joins TRBV19 and TRBJ1-1; D is unclear. The CDR3 length is 13 residues. Germline-derived CDR1 and CDR2 are LNHDA and SQIVND (reference sequence). The V end was cut by 3 bases, the J end by 1 base, with 6 bases between. Here the CDR3 DNA reads TGTGCCAGTAGTATGACCAGGAACACTGAAGCTTTCTTT. Protein product: CASSMTRNTEAFF.

V usage is TRBV27 and J usage is TRBJ2-5; 7 nucleotides match TRBD2. Germline V gives CDR1 MNHEY, CDR2 SMNVEV (reference sequence). The CDR3 covers 16 residues. V lost 1 base to trimming and J lost 4 bases; unmatched junction nucleotides: 9. CDR3 DNA sequence: TGTGCCAGCAGTTTATACCAGGGAGGGCCGGGAGAGACCCAGTACTTC. Protein sequence: CASSLYQGGPGETQYF.